The 23 T cell receptor beta chains below come from one sample, sequenced in a study of T-cell reconstitution after alpha-beta-depleted transplantation in children. For TCRbeta, the library was prepared with unique molecular identifiers. Each CDR3 protein is one row after TCRdb ran MiXCR on the PCR reads. The sample lists some 440,000 distinct CDR3 sequences, roughly 15% occurring once. The starting material was PBMCs, mostly from graft donor cells, obtained 360 days after TCRalphabeta/CD19-depleted stem cell transplant. The receptors originated from a boy under two years old who had a stem cell transplant for Wiskott-Aldrich syndrome, so the T cells may come from the graft donor.

The V call is TRBV3-1, the J call TRBJ1-6; D may be TRBD1 (5 bases). CDR1 is LGHDT and CDR2 is YNNKEL in the germline V gene (reference sequence). The V end was cut by 0 bases, the J end by 3 bases, with 21 bases between. The length of the CDR3 is 20 residues. The CDR3 nucleotides read TGTGCCAGCAGCCAAGATCGTTGGGGGGAGCCCGTCGGCTATAATTCACCCCTCCACTTT. Protein product: CASSQDRWGEPVGYNSPLHF. The full variable domain, its missing parts supplied by reference TRBV3-1 and TRBJ1-6, is DTAVSQTPKYLVTQMGNDKSIKCEQNLGHDTMYWYKQDSKKFLKIMFSYNNKELIINETVPNRFSPKSPDKAHLNLHINSLELGDSAVYFCASSQDRWGEPVGYNSPLHFGNGTRLTVT.

This clonotype has just a few counts. The V call is TRBV20-1, the J call TRBJ2-7; no clear D gene. CDR3 length equals 12 residues. V dropped 6 bases and J dropped 3 bases, with 12 bases sitting between them. Germline loops: CDR1 DFQATT, CDR2 SNEGSKA (reference sequence). The CDR3 loop reads CSAVGPIYEQYF. The CDR3 DNA follows: TGCAGTGCGGTAGGACCCATCTACGAGCAGTACTTC.

V usage is TRBV24-1 and J usage is TRBJ2-3; 9 bases agree with TRBD1. The CDR3 is 15 residues long. Germline V gene lookup returns CDR1 KGHDR and CDR2 SFDVKD. Trimming cost V 4 bases and J 5 bases; bases outside gene matches: 6. In DNA form, the CDR3 reads TGTGCCACCAGTGAAGCCGGGACAGGGAGAGATACGCAGTATTTT. It yields the protein CATSEAGTGRDTQYF.

The chain joins TRBV4-1 to TRBJ2-2, with 8 bases aligning to TRBD2. CDR1 and CDR2 from the germline V gene are MGHRA and YSYEKL. The CDR3 consists of 18 residues. With V trimmed by 1 base and J by 4 bases, 11 bases remained unmatched. The CDR3 coding sequence is TGCGCCAGCAGCCAAGCTCCGGGCGGGGGGACCCTCACCGGGGAGCTGTTTTTT. Translated: CASSQAPGGGTLTGELFF.

This sequence joins TRBV3-1 and TRBJ2-7; either TRBD1 or TRBD2 may supply D (5 bases each). V lost 4 bases and J 0 bases, leaving 19 bases between the germline ends. This CDR3 has 17 residues. CDR1 LGHDT and CDR2 YNNKEL come from the germline V gene (reference sequence). The chain's CDR3 is CASSPQRSGRSSYEQYF. CDR3 nucleotides: TGTGCCAGCAGCCCACAACGCTCAGGGAGAAGCTCCTACGAGCAGTACTTC.

This clonotype was recorded a few times. CDR3 region: CASSLVSGDTYEQYF. CDR3 DNA: TGCGCCAGCAGCTTGGTTTCAGGTGATACCTACGAGCAGTACTTC. The rearrangement uses TRBV5-1 and TRBJ2-7, with D uncertain. V was shortened by 0 bases and J by 2 bases, with 12 bases between the two germline ends. The CDR3 is made up of 15 amino acids. CDR1 is SGHRS, CDR2 YFSETQ, per germline.

The rearrangement uses TRBV12-3 or TRBV12-4 and TRBJ2-7, with D perhaps assigned TRBD1 or TRBD2 (7 bases each). There are 15 residues in the CDR3. Trimming pared 6 bases from V and 2 bases from J, leaving 17 bases between. The CDR3: CASSKRQGGTYEQYF. CDR3 sequence (DNA): TGTGCCAGCAGCAAAAGACAGGGAGGGACCTACGAGCAGTACTTC.

This clonotype appeared a few times. J is TRBJ2-2 and V is TRBV25-1, with 7 bases lining up with TRBD1. There are 17 residues in the CDR3. V shed 2 bases and J 4 bases; nucleotides not matched to a gene: 10. In germline, CDR1 is MGHDK, CDR2 SYGVNS. CDR3: CASSEEDREKFTGELFF. CDR3 nucleotide sequence: TGTGCCAGCAGTGAAGAAGACAGGGAGAAATTCACCGGGGAGCTGTTTTTT.

In this sample, this clonotype turned up a few times. This CDR3 reads CASSFGRETYNEQFF. In DNA form, the CDR3 reads TGTGCCAGCAGTTTCGGGCGGGAGACCTACAATGAGCAGTTCTTC. This chain joins TRBV27 and TRBJ2-1; 7 bases agree with TRBD2. The germline V gene has CDR1 MNHEY and CDR2 SMNVEV (reference sequence). The ends lost 3 bases at V and 2 bases at J; junction bases unmatched: 4. The length of the CDR3 is 15 residues.

This clonotype appeared a few times. V gene TRBV24-1 combines with J gene TRBJ2-1; D perhaps matches TRBD2 (5 bases). The CDR3 is 18 residues long. V lost 3 bases and J lost 6, with 23 bases in between. The V gene's germline CDR1 is KGHDR and CDR2 SFDVKD. As DNA, the CDR3 is TGTGCCACCAGTGATACCACAGCCCGGGGTAGGTACGTCAATGAGCAGTTCTTC. Encoded protein: CATSDTTARGRYVNEQFF.

The V and J genes are TRBV18 and TRBJ2-1, with D tentatively TRBD2 (5 bases). Germline lookup yields CDR1 KGHSH and CDR2 LQKENI. The CDR3 runs to 16 residues. Trimming took 2 bases from V and 0 from J, leaving 11 bases between them. The CDR3 protein is CASSPIERSSYNEQFF. In nucleotides, the CDR3 is TGTGCCAGCTCACCAATCGAGCGGAGCTCCTACAATGAGCAGTTCTTC.

This clonotype has a handful of counts. CDR3 DNA sequence: TGTGCCAGCAGCTTCCCTTTGGTTGAGCAGTTCTTC. Protein sequence: CASSFPLVEQFF. This sequence joins TRBV7-2 and TRBJ2-1; unclear D gene. This CDR3 is built from 12 residues. Germline assignment: CDR1 SGHTA and CDR2 FQGNSA. Trimming shortened V by 3 bases and J by 9 bases, and 9 bases separated the two germline ends.

This clonotype was seen repeatedly, ten times or more. The chain employs TRBV5-1 and TRBJ2-1; 12 nucleotides agree with TRBD1. The CDR3 loop spans 18 amino acids. V shed 4 bases and J 8 bases; nucleotides not matched to a gene: 16. Germline V gene sequence: CDR1 SGHRS, CDR2 YFSETQ. In DNA, the CDR3 is TGCGCCAGCAGCAGAACATTGAAGGGACAGGGGGCCATATATGAGCAGTTCTTC. Its protein is CASSRTLKGQGAIYEQFF.

Ten or more counts support this clonotype. The chain combines TRBV6-5 with TRBJ2-1; 8 bases are a match to TRBD2. Trimming removed 4 bases from V and 2 bases from J; junction bases left unmatched: 4. Germline CDR1 MNHEY, CDR2 SVGAGI. The CDR3 sequence is 15 residues long. The CDR3 is CASSFLAGPYNEQFF. CDR3 DNA: TGTGCCAGCAGTTTCCTAGCGGGCCCCTACAATGAGCAGTTCTTC.

The chain employs TRBV5-1 and TRBJ2-1; D is perhaps TRBD1 (6 bases). V was shortened by 0 bases and J by 0 bases, with 13 bases between the two germline ends. CDR1 and CDR2 from the germline V gene are SGHRS and YFSETQ. This CDR3 contains 17 residues. Written as DNA, the CDR3 is TGCGCCAGCAGCTTGGGGGCCCAGGGGATCTCCTACAATGAGCAGTTCTTC. This translates into CASSLGAQGISYNEQFF.

This clonotype was recorded many times. The chain recombines TRBV5-6 with TRBJ2-7; 9 nucleotides agree with TRBD2. V gave up 5 bases and J gave up 6 bases; unmatched junction bases: 6. Germline CDR1 is SGHDT and CDR2 is YYEEEE. The CDR3 covers 13 residues. CDR3 residues: CASRQGLAGEQYF. CDR3 nucleotide sequence: TGTGCCAGCAGACAGGGACTAGCAGGCGAGCAGTACTTC.

J is TRBJ2-3 and V is TRBV6-5; D perhaps matches TRBD1 (5 bases). The V end was cut by 4 bases, the J end by 2 bases, with 16 bases between. Germline V lookup: CDR1 MNHEY, CDR2 SVGAGI. CDR3 size: 16 residues. The CDR3, as DNA: TGTGCCAGCAGTTCTACCTTCGACAGAACCACAGATACGCAGTATTTT. It is translated as CASSSTFDRTTDTQYF.

This clonotype came up a few times. The V call is TRBV12-3 or TRBV12-4, the J call TRBJ2-7; D assignment may be TRBD1 or TRBD2 (5 bases each). CDR3 length equals 16 residues. V was trimmed by 6 bases and J by 0 bases, leaving 18 bases between them. The chain's CDR3 is CASSRIGRGGSYEQYF. DNA for the CDR3: TGTGCCAGCAGCCGAATCGGCCGGGGCGGCTCCTACGAGCAGTACTTC.

This clonotype was counted between two and nine times. The V call is TRBV6-5, the J call TRBJ2-3; no reliable D call. The germline V and J ends were trimmed by 0 bases and 2 bases, with 6 bases remaining between them. CDR3 size: 14 residues. Germline CDR1 reads MNHEY; CDR2 reads SVGAGI. CDR3 in amino acids: CASSYSGDTDTQYF. The DNA for the CDR3 is TGTGCCAGCAGTTACTCTGGGGACACAGATACGCAGTATTTT.

This clonotype was seen a handful of times. The chain uses TRBV5-1 and TRBJ2-5; D is unresolved. V lost 2 bases to trimming and J lost 7 bases, with 12 bases between them. The CDR3 is 13 amino acids. Germline V gives CDR1 SGHRS, CDR2 YFSETQ. The CDR3 nucleotides read TGCGCCAGCAGCTTTAAGGTCAGAGTGACCCAGTACTTC. As protein: CASSFKVRVTQYF.

The chain combines TRBV20-1 with TRBJ2-1; tentatively, D is TRBD1 (6 bases). Germline CDR1 DFQATT, CDR2 SNEGSKA (reference sequence). This CDR3 region has 17 residues. Trimming cost V 0 bases and J 4 bases, with 19 bases left between them. The CDR3 DNA follows: TGCAGTGCTAGAGATTCCGTGGGGGCGGAGATATACAATGAGCAGTTCTTC. Its protein is CSARDSVGAEIYNEQFF.

This rearrangement joins TRBV15 to TRBJ2-2; D possibly corresponds to TRBD2 (7 bases). Germline values: CDR1 LNHNV, CDR2 YYDKDF (reference sequence). The CDR3 sequence is 18 residues long. Trimming cost V 0 bases and J 3 bases, with 17 bases left between them. The CDR3 bases are TGTGCCACCAGCAGAGAGGGGGGGCTGGGGACGTACACCGGGGAGCTGTTTTTT. Translating it yields CATSREGGLGTYTGELFF.

This chain joins TRBV29-1 and TRBJ2-3; D is undetermined. V lost 5 bases and J lost 7, with 13 bases in between. Germline CDR1 is SQVTM and CDR2 is ANQGSEA. CDR3 length: 12 amino acids. The CDR3 reads CSVRISEHTQYF. CDR3 bases: TGCAGCGTTAGGATCTCGGAGCATACGCAGTATTTT.